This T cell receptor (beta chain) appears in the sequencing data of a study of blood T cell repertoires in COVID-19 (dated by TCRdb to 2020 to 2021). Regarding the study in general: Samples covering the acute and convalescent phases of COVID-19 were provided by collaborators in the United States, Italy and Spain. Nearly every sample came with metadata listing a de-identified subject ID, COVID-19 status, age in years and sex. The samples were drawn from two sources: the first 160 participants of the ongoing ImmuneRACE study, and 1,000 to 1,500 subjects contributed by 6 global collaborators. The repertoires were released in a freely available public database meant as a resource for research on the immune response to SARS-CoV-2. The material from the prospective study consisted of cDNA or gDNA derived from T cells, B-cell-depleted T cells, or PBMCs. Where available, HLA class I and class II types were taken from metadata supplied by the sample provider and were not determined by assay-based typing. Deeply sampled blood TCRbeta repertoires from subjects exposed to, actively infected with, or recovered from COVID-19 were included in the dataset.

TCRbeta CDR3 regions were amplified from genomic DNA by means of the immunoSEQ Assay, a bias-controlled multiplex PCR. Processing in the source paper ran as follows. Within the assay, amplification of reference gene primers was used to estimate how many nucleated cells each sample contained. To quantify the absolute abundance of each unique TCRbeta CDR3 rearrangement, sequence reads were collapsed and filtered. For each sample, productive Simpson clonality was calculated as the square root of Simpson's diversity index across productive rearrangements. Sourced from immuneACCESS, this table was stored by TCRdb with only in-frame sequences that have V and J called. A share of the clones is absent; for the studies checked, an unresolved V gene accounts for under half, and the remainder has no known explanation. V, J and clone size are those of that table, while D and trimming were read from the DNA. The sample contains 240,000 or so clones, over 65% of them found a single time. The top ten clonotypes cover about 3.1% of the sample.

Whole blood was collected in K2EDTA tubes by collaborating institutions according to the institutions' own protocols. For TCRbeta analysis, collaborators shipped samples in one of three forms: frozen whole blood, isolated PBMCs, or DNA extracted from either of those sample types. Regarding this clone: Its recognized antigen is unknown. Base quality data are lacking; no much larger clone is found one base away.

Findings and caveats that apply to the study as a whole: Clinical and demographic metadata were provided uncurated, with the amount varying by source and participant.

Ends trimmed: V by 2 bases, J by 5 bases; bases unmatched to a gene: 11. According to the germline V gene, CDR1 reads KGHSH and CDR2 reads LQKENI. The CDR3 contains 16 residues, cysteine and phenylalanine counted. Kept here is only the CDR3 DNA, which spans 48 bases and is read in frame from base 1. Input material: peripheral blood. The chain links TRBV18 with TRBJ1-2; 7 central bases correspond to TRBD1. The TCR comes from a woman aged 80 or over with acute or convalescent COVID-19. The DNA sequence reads TGTGCCAGCTCACCAATAACAGGGGCGTATCGGTATGGCTACACCTTC. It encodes CASSPITGAYRYGYTF.